These T cell receptor beta chains were read from a single sample in a study of blood T cell repertoires in COVID-19. Sequenced by immunoSEQ multiplex PCR; TCRdb stores in-frame clones only, minus some. The data show about 360,000 clones, around 87% seen once. Sequenced material: PBMCs or T cells enriched from blood (not recorded which). Receptors were obtained from a man aged 25-40 years who had recovered from COVID-19. The CDR3 runs from the conserved cysteine through the conserved F or W. The D gene is left open where the match is weak. Clone size is shown for a subset of rows, as once, few, many or a class of expanded clone.

clone_size d_call j_call v_call cdr3_nt cdr3_aa
NA NA TRBJ2-6 TRBV4-1 TGCGCCAGCAGCCAAGGCCCGGGTGGGGCCAACGTCCTGACTTTC CASSQGPGGANVLTF
NA NA TRBJ2-7 TRBV10-3 TGTGCCATCAGGGCTGACCAGCGCTACGAGCAGTACTTC CAIRADQRYEQYF
NA NA TRBJ1-2 TRBV7-9 TGTGCCAGCAGCCCAACCCCAGGGGAAGGCTATGGCTACACCTTC CASSPTPGEGYGYTF
few NA TRBJ1-2 TRBV7-9 TGTGCCAGCAGCTTAGTAGACAGAGAATCCGGCTACACCTTC CASSLVDRESGYTF
NA NA TRBJ1-1 TRBV5-1 TGCGCCAGCAGCTTTGCAGGTCTGAACACTGAAGCTTTCTTT CASSFAGLNTEAFF
NA NA TRBJ1-2 TRBV7-9 TGTGCCAGCAGCTTAGCAGCTAGATATGGCTACACCTTC CASSLAARYGYTF
NA NA TRBJ1-6 TRBV28 TGTGCCAGCACCCTCTCAGGCAATTCACCCCTCCACTTT CASTLSGNSPLHF
NA NA TRBJ1-3 TRBV9 TGTGCCAGCAGCGTAGACGGGGGCTCTGGAAACACCATATATTTT CASSVDGGSGNTIYF
NA NA TRBJ1-3 TRBV5-1 TGCGCCAGCAGCATAAGCGGCGGGTCTGGAAACACCATATATTTT CASSISGGSGNTIYF
once NA TRBJ1-1 TRBV6-2/TRBV6-3 TGTGCCAGCAGTTACCCGAACGGGAGGGTTGACACTGAAGCTTTCTTT CASSYPNGRVDTEAFF
NA TRBD2 TRBJ2-7 TRBV6-6 TGTGCCAGCAGTCGGACTAGCGGGGGTCCCCGTTCCTGGGAGCAGTACTTC CASSRTSGGPRSWEQYF
NA NA TRBJ1-4 TRBV10-2 TGCGCCAGCAGTGAGTCCAGGGAAAAACTGTTTTTT CASSESREKLFF
NA TRBD1 TRBJ1-5 TRBV18 TGTGCCAGCTCACCGCGACAGGGGCCAAATCAGCCCCAGCATTTT CASSPRQGPNQPQHF
NA TRBD1 TRBJ1-6 TRBV10-3 TGTGCCATCAGCTCCGACAGGGGCGGTAGGGAATCACCCCTCCACTTT CAISSDRGGRESPLHF
NA NA TRBJ1-1 TRBV30 TGTGTCGGTAGAAGCGTGAACACTGAAGCTTTCTTT CVGRSVNTEAFF
NA TRBD2 TRBJ2-5 TRBV10-3 TGTGCCATCAGGGGAGGGGAGCAAGAGACCCAGTACTTC CAIRGGEQETQYF
few TRBD1 TRBJ1-1 TRBV10-2 TGCGCCAGCAGAGCAGGGGGCTTGGACACTGAAGCTTTCTTT CASRAGGLDTEAFF
NA TRBD2 TRBJ2-4 TRBV5-6 TGTGCCAGCAGCTTGACTAGCGGGGGGATCAACAACAAAAACATTCAGTACTTC CASSLTSGGINNKNIQYF
NA NA TRBJ2-7 TRBV18 TGTGCCAGCTTCACCAGGCCCCAGGGACATCTTCCTAGCGAGCAGTACTTC CASFTRPQGHLPSEQYF
NA NA TRBJ1-4 TRBV27 TGTGCCAGCAGTTTTCTGGGGGCGGATGAAAAACTGTTTTTT CASSFLGADEKLFF
NA NA TRBJ2-1 TRBV6-6 TGTGCCAGCAGTCGGGATCAGGGTAATGCAGTTTCCAATGAGCAGTTCTTC CASSRDQGNAVSNEQFF
NA TRBD2 TRBJ2-7 TRBV3-1/TRBV3-2 TGTGCCAGCAGCCCAAGCGGGGGGCCCTCCTACGAGCAGTACTTC CASSPSGGPSYEQYF
NA NA TRBJ1-5 TRBV12-3/TRBV12-4 TGTGCCAGCAGTTTAGGAGGGGGTTTGCCCCAGCATTTT CASSLGGGLPQHF
NA NA TRBJ1-5 TRBV4-2 TGTGCCAGCAGCCAGGTGACAGGTCTTGGGGACGCCCAGCATTTT CASSQVTGLGDAQHF